This T cell receptor beta chain was sequenced during a study of graft-versus-host responses after intestinal transplantation. Looking at the study overall: Anti-thymocyte globulin induction preceded around 3 years of tacrolimus and steroid maintenance in all recipients. General study findings and limits: Within allografts, high graft-versus-host to host-versus-graft clonal ratios were seen among patients with graft-donor T cell macrochimerism.

With V trimmed by 5 bases and J by 8 bases, 8 bases remained unmatched. CDR1 is MNHEY and CDR2 is SMNVEV in the germline V gene (reference sequence). The CDR3 runs to 15 residues. Produced via immunoSEQ multiplex PCR; TCRdb's table is partial and in-frame only. The sample has 70,000 to 95,000 clones, approximately 92% seen once. With respect to this clone: The antigen remains unidentified.

Sequencing used unstimulated CD8+ T cells sorted from spleen or lymph node cells, obtained before transplant. The source of this sequence is a human donor who was the organ donor for an intestinal transplant. The chain couples TRBV27 to TRBJ2-1; TRBD2 agrees at 11 bases. The chain's CDR3 is CASSLSGRALDEQFF. CDR3 coding DNA: TGTGCCAGCAGTCTTAGCGGGAGGGCCCTCGATGAGCAGTTCTTC.